These 27 T cell receptor beta chains were all obtained from the same sample, sequenced in a study of blood T cell repertoires in COVID-19. This table comes from immunoSEQ multiplex PCR, and its TCRdb copy is limited to in-frame clones, with some not included. The sample contains 250,000 to 350,000 clones, approximately 88% of which appear only once. Sample: peripheral blood. The receptors shown here come from a woman in her twenties or thirties who had recovered from COVID-19.

This rearrangement joins TRBV14 to TRBJ2-7, with 7 bases that match TRBD1. Germline CDR1 is SGHDN and CDR2 is FVKESK. V shed 4 bases and J 3 bases; nucleotides not matched to a gene: 15. The CDR3 length is 17 residues. The CDR3 region is CASSLDDRDSRYYEQYF. For the CDR3, the DNA is TGTGCCAGCAGCCTAGACGACAGGGATAGTAGGTACTACGAGCAGTACTTC.

The chain combines TRBV5-1 with TRBJ1-5, with D possibly TRBD1 on 5 matching bases. With 4 bases removed from V and 5 bases from J, the gap between germline ends came to 16 bases. The CDR3 length is 15 residues. Germline CDR1 is SGHRS and CDR2 is YFSETQ. CDR3 loop: CASSLDGAGHQPQHF. CDR3 nucleotides: TGCGCCAGCAGCCTGGACGGCGCGGGGCATCAGCCCCAGCATTTT. Together with reference TRBV5-1 and TRBJ1-5, the CDR3 gives the full variable domain: KAGVTQTPRYLIKTRGQQVTLSCSPISGHRSVSWYQQTPGQGLQFLFEYFSETQRNKGNFPGRFSGRQFSNSRSEMNVSTLELGDSALYLCASSLDGAGHQPQHFGDGTRLSIL.

The V call is TRBV2, the J call TRBJ2-3; D not certain. Germline V gives CDR1 SNHLY, CDR2 FYNNEI. This CDR3 is 12 amino acids long. Trimming shortened V by 6 bases and J by 0 bases, and 4 bases separated the two germline ends. In DNA form, the CDR3 reads TGTGCCAGCAGCCGGAGCACAGATACGCAGTATTTT. Residues: CASSRSTDTQYF. Combining the CDR3 with reference TRBV2 and TRBJ2-3 gives the whole variable domain EPEVTQTPSHQVTQMGQEVILRCVPISNHLYFYWYRQILGQKVEFLVSFYNNEISEKSEIFDDQFSVERPDGSNFTLKIRSTKLEDSAMYFCASSRSTDTQYFGPGTRLTVL.

The V call is TRBV6-1, the J call TRBJ1-2; 7 bases are a match to TRBD1. The V gene's germline CDR1 is MNHNS and CDR2 SASEGT. This CDR3 contains 14 residues. Unmatched junction bases numbered 6, after V lost 3 bases and J lost 5 bases. CDR3 amino acids: CASSETGSAYGYTF. In DNA, the CDR3 is TGTGCCAGCAGTGAGACAGGGAGTGCTTATGGCTACACCTTC.

This clone was observed once. The V and J genes are TRBV25-1 and TRBJ2-6, with a possible D match to TRBD2 (5 bases). Germline V lookup: CDR1 MGHDK, CDR2 SYGVNS. CDR3 length: 16 amino acids. The V and J ends lost 7 bases and 2 bases respectively, with 15 bases between them. The CDR3 DNA is TGTGCCAGCACCCGAACCGGCGGGCCTGGGGCCAACGTCCTGACTTTC. It codes for CASTRTGGPGANVLTF. Together with reference TRBV25-1 and TRBJ2-6, the CDR3 gives the full variable domain: EADIYQTPRYLVIGTGKKITLECSQTMGHDKMYWYQQDPGMELHLIHYSYGVNSTEKGDLSSESTVSRIRTEHFPLTLESARPSHTSQYLCASTRTGGPGANVLTFGAGSRLTVL.

The J gene is TRBJ1-5, the V gene TRBV30, with D possibly matching TRBD1 (6 bases). The CDR3 is made up of 13 amino acids. Germline CDR1 GTSNPN, CDR2 SVGIG (reference sequence). V was trimmed by 2 bases and J by 7 bases, leaving 12 bases between them. The CDR3 DNA reads TGTGCCTGGAGTCTTGGGACATTACAGCCCCAGCATTTT. Translating it yields CAWSLGTLQPQHF. The full variable domain, its missing parts supplied by reference TRBV30 and TRBJ1-5, is SQTIHQWPATLVQPVGSPLSLECTVEGTSNPNLYWYRQAAGRGLQLLFYSVGIGQISSEVPQNLSASRPQDRQFILSSKKLLLSDSGFYLCAWSLGTLQPQHFGDGTRLSIL.

V gene TRBV5-8 combines with J gene TRBJ1-2; weak D call: TRBD1 (5 bases). The V gene's germline CDR1 is SGHTS and CDR2 YDEGEE. V was cut by 2 bases and J by 4 bases, with 18 bases left in between. This CDR3 is 16 amino acids long. The CDR3 DNA follows: TGTGCCAGCAGCTTTTACAGGACGCTTTACGTCTATGGCTACACCTTC. It yields the protein CASSFYRTLYVYGYTF.

The CDR3 sequence is CASSPSSRTGFTEAFF. Here the CDR3 DNA reads TGTGCCAGCTCACCCTCGTCGAGGACAGGGTTCACTGAAGCTTTCTTT. The chain joins TRBV18 to TRBJ1-1, with 8 bases aligning to TRBD1. V lost 3 bases, J lost 4 bases, and 10 bases stayed unmatched. This CDR3 has 16 amino acids. Germline-derived CDR1 and CDR2 are KGHSH and LQKENI.

The genes are TRBV28 and TRBJ1-4; tentative D call: TRBD1 (5 bases). The CDR3 extends over 16 amino acids. Germline values: CDR1 MDHEN, CDR2 SYDVKM. Between the trimmed V and J ends, which lost 6 bases and 1 base, there was a span of 15 bases. CDR3 coding DNA: TGTGCCAGCAGCCGCCCCCTGGGGGGAACTAATGAAAAACTGTTTTTT. It codes for CASSRPLGGTNEKLFF. Full variable domain (outside the CDR3, taken from reference TRBV28 and TRBJ1-4): DVKVTQSSRYLVKRTGEKVFLECVQDMDHENMFWYRQDPGLGLRLIYFSYDVKMKEKGDIPEGYSVSREKKERFSLILESASTNQTSMYLCASSRPLGGTNEKLFFGSGTQLSVL.

The genes are TRBV19 and TRBJ1-5, with 7 bases lining up with TRBD1. Germline CDR1 is LNHDA and CDR2 is SQIVND (reference sequence). The CDR3 runs 16 residues. J lost 1 base, V lost 3 bases, and 6 bases had no gene match. The CDR3 DNA follows: TGTGCCAGTAGTATCCGGGGCAGGGGGAGCAATCAGCCCCAGCATTTT. It specifies CASSIRGRGSNQPQHF.

The chain employs TRBV28 and TRBJ1-2; the match to TRBD1 covers 10 bases. The CDR3 extends over 15 amino acids. Germline-derived CDR1 and CDR2 are MDHEN and SYDVKM. Losses at the gene ends were 6 bases for V and 4 bases for J; bases not matched to a gene: 8. The CDR3, as DNA: TGTGCCAGCAGCCCTCCCCGGACAGGGGGCTATGGCTACACCTTC. The encoded protein is CASSPPRTGGYGYTF.

As DNA, the CDR3 is TGTGCCAGCAGCTTACTCTTCGGGGGAGTGGGGGGTGACGAGCAGTACTTC. It specifies CASSLLFGGVGGDEQYF. The V and J genes are TRBV11-3 and TRBJ2-7, with TRBD2 as a possible D gene (6 bases). The germline gives CDR1 SGHNT, CDR2 YENEEA. V was shortened by 2 bases and J by 5 bases, with 22 bases between the two germline ends. This CDR3 is built from 17 residues. Filled out from reference TRBV11-3 and TRBJ2-7, the complete variable domain reads EAGVVQSPRYKIIEKKQPVAFWCNPISGHNTLYWYLQNLGQGPELLIRYENEEAVDDSQLPKDRFSAERLKGVDSTLKIQPAELGDSAVYLCASSLLFGGVGGDEQYFGPGTRLTVT.

The rearrangement joins TRBV9 to TRBJ2-5, with D perhaps matching TRBD1 (5 bases). V gave up 0 bases and J gave up 1 base, with 10 bases separating them. The CDR3 runs to 15 residues. In germline, CDR1 is SGDLS, CDR2 YYNGEE. As DNA, the CDR3 is TGTGCCAGCAGCGTAGGGCAGGGCCGCCAAGAGACCCAGTACTTC. This codes for CASSVGQGRQETQYF.

This chain connects TRBV13 to TRBJ2-6; no reliable D call. The V end lost 6 bases, the J end lost 1 base, and 7 bases lay between the germline ends. The CDR3 covers 14 residues. CDR1 and CDR2 (germline): PRHDT, FYEKMQ (reference sequence). For the CDR3, the DNA is TGTGCCAGCAGTCCGGAGTCTGGGGCCAACGTCCTGACTTTC. Translating it yields CASSPESGANVLTF.

This clone was picked up one time. The chain couples TRBV5-6 to TRBJ2-7, with TRBD1 identical over 9 bases. This CDR3 spans 13 amino acids. V lost 4 bases, J lost 3 bases, and 2 bases stayed unmatched. Germline V gene data show CDR1 as SGHDT and CDR2 as YYEEEE. This CDR3 is CASSQTGGYEQYF. The DNA of the CDR3 is TGTGCCAGCAGCCAGACAGGGGGCTACGAGCAGTACTTC.

This clone was seen once. CDR3 in amino acids: CASSLTYRDDYGYTF. The CDR3 coding sequence is TGTGCCAGCAGCTTAACCTACAGGGATGACTATGGCTACACCTTC. The chain joins TRBV7-2 to TRBJ1-2; a possible D gene is TRBD1 (6 bases). The CDR3 contains 15 residues. Trimming took off 2 bases at V and 3 bases at J, with 13 bases between the two ends. Germline CDR1 SGHTA, CDR2 FQGNSA.

The chain carries TRBV9 and TRBJ1-5, with 8 bases aligning to TRBD1. The germline gives CDR1 SGDLS, CDR2 YYNGEE. The CDR3 has 14 residues. The J segment lost 5 bases and the V segment lost 2 bases, leaving 3 bases of the junction unmatched. CDR3 DNA sequence: TGTGCCAGCAGCGTTGACAGGGGCTATCAGCCCCAGCATTTT. This gives the protein CASSVDRGYQPQHF.

The chain recombines TRBV19 with TRBJ2-2; 9 nucleotides match TRBD1. Germline lookup yields CDR1 LNHDA and CDR2 SQIVND (reference sequence). The CDR3 sequence is 15 residues long. Losses at the gene ends were 5 bases for V and 5 bases for J; bases not matched to a gene: 6. The CDR3 sequence is CASSPRDRETGELFF. The CDR3 DNA is TGTGCCAGTAGTCCCCGGGACAGGGAGACCGGGGAGCTGTTTTTT.

V usage is TRBV2 and J usage is TRBJ1-2, with D tentatively TRBD1 (6 bases). This CDR3 comprises 16 residues. CDR1 is SNHLY, CDR2 FYNNEI, per germline. Trimming took off 8 bases at V and 1 base at J, with 20 bases between the two ends. The DNA for the CDR3 is TGTGCCAGCGCCCTCCGCGACAGGCCGTATAACTATGGCTACACCTTC. Its protein product is CASALRDRPYNYGYTF.

Comment on this clone: Relative to the germline gene, one junction end is altered; a read error may explain this. J is TRBJ2-5 and V is TRBV4-2, with D maybe TRBD1 (5 bases). This CDR3 contains 15 residues. Germline V gene data show CDR1 as LGHNA and CDR2 as YNFKEQ. In nucleotides, the CDR3 is TGTGCCAGCAGCCAAGGCCTTAGGGGCCAAGGGACCCAGTACTTC. This gives the protein CASSQGLRGQGTQYF.

The gene calls are TRBV5-6 and TRBJ1-5; 8 bases are a match to TRBD1. The CDR3 runs 15 residues. The V segment lost 4 bases and the J segment 5 bases; nucleotides outside the gene matches: 8. Germline V gene data show CDR1 as SGHDT and CDR2 as YYEEEE. CDR3 in amino acids: CASSKDRVDDQPQHF. The CDR3 DNA reads TGTGCCAGCAGCAAGGACAGGGTAGACGATCAGCCCCAGCATTTT.

The chain joins TRBV5-5 to TRBJ2-5; D perhaps matches TRBD1 (5 bases). Per germline, CDR1 SGHKS and CDR2 YYEKEE (reference sequence). The V and J ends lost 4 bases and 7 bases respectively, with 14 bases between them. The CDR3 contains 13 residues. The CDR3 reads CASSVGPGWTQYF. The CDR3 DNA sequence: TGTGCCAGCAGCGTCGGACCAGGGTGGACCCAGTACTTC.

This rearrangement joins TRBV5-5 to TRBJ1-1; TRBD1 matches at 7 bases. CDR1 is SGHKS, CDR2 YYEKEE, per germline (reference sequence). V gave up 2 bases and J gave up 4 bases; unmatched junction bases: 8. This CDR3 contains 15 residues. The CDR3, as DNA: TGTGCCAGCAGCTTCGGGCAGGGGGGAATCACTGAAGCTTTCTTT. Protein: CASSFGQGGITEAFF.

About this clone: One junction end does not reproduce the germline sequence, and a read error may be involved. The V and J genes are TRBV10-3 and TRBJ1-1, with 7 bases aligning to TRBD1. This CDR3 is built from 11 residues. CDR1 and CDR2 (germline): ENHRY, SYGVKD. The CDR3 DNA is TGTGCCATCAGTGGAGGGCAGGGGGTAAGCTTT. It specifies CAISGGQGVSF.

This chain uses TRBV7-2 with TRBJ1-2; 10 bases agree with TRBD1. Unmatched junction bases numbered 7, after V lost 5 bases and J lost 1 base. The CDR3 has 16 amino acids. CDR1 and CDR2 (germline): SGHTA, FQGNSA. CDR3 amino acids: CASSPRDRGVNYGYTF. For the CDR3, the DNA is TGTGCCAGCAGCCCAAGGGACAGGGGAGTTAACTATGGCTACACCTTC.

This clone has more than one count but fewer than ten. The gene calls are TRBV4-3 and TRBJ1-2; no definite D call. The CDR3 totals 17 residues. Germline CDR1 and CDR2: LGHNA and YSLEER. V was shortened by 0 bases and J by 2 bases, with 16 bases between the two germline ends. CDR3 nucleotide sequence: TGCGCCAGCAGCCAAGAAGGCCATGATCGGAGAAACTATGGCTACACCTTC. Translation: CASSQEGHDRRNYGYTF.

The V and J genes are TRBV24-1 and TRBJ2-5; 8 bases align to TRBD1. The V segment lost 7 bases and the J segment 1 base; nucleotides outside the gene matches: 7. The V gene's germline CDR1 is KGHDR and CDR2 SFDVKD. This CDR3 spans 15 amino acids. CDR3 region: CATSEGQGAQETQYF. The CDR3 DNA is TGTGCCACCAGCGAGGGGCAGGGGGCCCAAGAGACCCAGTACTTC.